These 26 T cell receptor beta chains share one sample of origin, sequenced in a study of neurological immune-mediated disorders. TCRdb itself ran the 5' RACE reads through MiXCR, one entry per CDR3 protein. Here the sample spans 95,000 to 150,000 distinct CDR3 sequences, around 3% being singletons. Sequenced input: PBMCs. These receptors were obtained from a woman aged 25-40 years with multiple sclerosis.

This clonotype occurred once. This may be a read error, as it is one base from a much larger clone. The CDR3 region has the DNA TGCGCCAGCAGCTTGGCGGTAGGGAAGGACACTGTAGCTTTCTTT. Amino acids: CASSLAVGKDTVAFF. The rearrangement uses TRBV5-1 and TRBJ1-1, with a weak D call TRBD1 (5 bases). Germline V gives CDR1 SGHRS, CDR2 YFSETQ. The CDR3 loop spans 15 amino acids.

This clonotype was picked up many times. The rearrangement joins TRBV29-1 to TRBJ2-5; 7 bases align to TRBD1. V lost 5 bases to trimming and J lost 5 bases; unmatched junction nucleotides: 11. Germline CDR1 is SQVTM and CDR2 is ANQGSEA. The length of the CDR3 is 14 residues. CDR3 in DNA: TGCAGCGTTAGCTCACAGGGGATAAAGGAGACCCAGTACTTC. Its translation: CSVSSQGIKETQYF.

CDR3 DNA: TGCAGTGCTCAGGACAGTAAGAGGTCACCCCTCCACTTT. It codes for CSAQDSKRSPLHF. V and J are TRBV20-1 and TRBJ1-6, with D maybe TRBD1 (6 bases). Trimming took off 5 bases at V and 10 bases at J, with 15 bases between the two ends. This CDR3 spans 13 amino acids. Per germline, CDR1 DFQATT and CDR2 SNEGSKA (reference sequence).

This clonotype was seen ten or more times. The V gene is TRBV20-1, the J gene TRBJ2-7; D uncertain. V lost 1 base to trimming and J lost 3 bases, with 7 bases between them. The CDR3 length is 12 residues. CDR1 is DFQATT and CDR2 is SNEGSKA in the germline V gene (reference sequence). The CDR3 DNA is TGCAGTGCTAGAGGACCGAACTACGAGCAGTACTTC. This translates into CSARGPNYEQYF.

The chain couples TRBV29-1 to TRBJ2-1, with 10 positions matching TRBD1. Trimming cost V 7 bases and J 0 bases; bases outside gene matches: 9. This CDR3 region has 16 residues. The germline gives CDR1 SQVTM, CDR2 ANQGSEA. The DNA of the CDR3 is TGCAGCGCTCCCAGGGACAGGGGAGTCTCCTACAATGAGCAGTTCTTC. Translated: CSAPRDRGVSYNEQFF.

This clonotype came up many times. V gene TRBV6-5 combines with J gene TRBJ2-7; no clear D gene. The CDR3 sequence is 15 residues long. Trimming stripped 1 base from V and 0 bases from J, with 10 bases between. The germline V gene has CDR1 MNHEY and CDR2 SVGAGI. The chain's CDR3 is CASSYYKGSSYEQYF. The CDR3 nucleotides are TGTGCCAGCAGTTACTATAAGGGCAGCTCCTACGAGCAGTACTTC.

This clonotype was recorded many times. The chain couples TRBV3-1 to TRBJ2-6, with TRBD2 matching over 9 bases. Trimming at V came to 0 bases and at J to 3 bases, leaving 3 bases not matched to a gene. Germline-derived CDR1 and CDR2 are LGHDT and YNNKEL (reference sequence). This CDR3 has 17 amino acids. CDR3: CASSQDLAGNGANVLTF. The CDR3 DNA sequence: TGTGCCAGCAGCCAAGATCTAGCGGGGAATGGGGCCAACGTCCTGACTTTC.

With regard to this clonotype: A much larger clone differs from this one at a single base, so this may be a read error. The rearrangement links TRBV12-3 or TRBV12-4 to TRBJ2-3, with TRBD2 matching 10 bases. The CDR3 loop spans 17 amino acids. This CDR3 is CASSFLPSGSRKDTKYF. Written as DNA, the CDR3 is TGTGCCAGCAGTTTTCTGCCTAGCGGGAGTAGGAAAGATACGAAGTATTTT.

This clonotype was recorded many times. V usage is TRBV29-1 and J usage is TRBJ1-1, with no clear D. The CDR3 consists of 12 residues. The germline V gene has CDR1 SQVTM and CDR2 ANQGSEA. Between the trimmed V and J ends, which lost 5 bases and 1 base, there was a span of 8 bases. Here the CDR3 reads CSVSTENTEAFF. CDR3 nucleotide sequence: TGCAGCGTTTCGACTGAGAACACTGAAGCTTTCTTT.

This clonotype was counted between two and nine times. It may be a read error: a sequence one base away is much more abundant. The chain is built from TRBV9 and TRBJ1-3; D uncertain. CDR1 is SGDLS, CDR2 YYNGEE, per germline. CDR3 length equals 13 residues. CDR3 in amino acids: CASSGHSGKTIYF. As DNA, the CDR3 is TGTGCCAGCAGCGGTCACTCTGGAAAAACCATATATTTT.

The sample holds many counts of this clonotype. The chain is built from TRBV7-2 and TRBJ1-5, with D possibly TRBD1 on 5 matching bases. CDR3 length: 15 residues. Germline V gene sequence: CDR1 SGHTA, CDR2 FQGNSA. Trimming left V 1 base short and J 3 bases short, with 10 bases between. This chain's CDR3 is CASSLEGSDNQPQHF. The CDR3 nucleotides are TGTGCCAGCAGCTTAGAGGGGTCCGACAATCAGCCCCAGCATTTT.

This clonotype was seen at least ten times. V is TRBV6-2 or TRBV6-3 and J is TRBJ1-5; D remains ambiguous. The germline V gene has CDR1 MNHEY and CDR2 SVGEGT. This CDR3 region has 15 residues. The V end was cut by 5 bases, the J end by 2 bases, with 13 bases between. The CDR3 region has the DNA TGTGCCAGCAGTGGCATGGAACGTGGCAATCAGCCCCAGCATTTT. This translates into CASSGMERGNQPQHF.

This clonotype was seen many times. The V and J genes are TRBV12-3 or TRBV12-4 and TRBJ1-1; D not resolved. The V gene lost 6 bases and the J gene lost 6 bases, with 11 bases spanning the gap. The CDR3 loop spans 12 amino acids. The DNA of the CDR3 is TGTGCCAGCAGGCCGCCAATTGCTGAAGCTTTCTTT. It specifies CASRPPIAEAFF.

This clonotype has ten or more counts. V usage is TRBV5-1 and J usage is TRBJ2-3, with 9 nucleotides matching TRBD1. Unmatched junction bases numbered 8, after V lost 4 bases and J lost 5 bases. The CDR3 is 15 residues long. The V gene's germline CDR1 is SGHRS and CDR2 YFSETQ. The CDR3 protein is CASSPGQGLGDTQYF. The CDR3 region has the DNA TGCGCCAGCAGCCCGGGACAGGGCTTAGGAGATACGCAGTATTTT.

This clonotype was picked up many times. The rearrangement links TRBV7-2 to TRBJ2-3; D is uncertain. This CDR3 comprises 14 residues. Germline CDR1 is SGHTA and CDR2 is FQGNSA. The V gene lost 0 bases and the J gene lost 0 bases, with 4 bases spanning the gap. The CDR3 sequence: CASSLALSTDTQYF. In DNA, the CDR3 is TGTGCCAGCAGCTTAGCCCTGAGCACAGATACGCAGTATTTT.

The table lists this clonotype with many counts. CDR3 nucleotide sequence: TGTGCCAGCAGTCAACAGGGTGCGTCGGGAGATACGCAGTATTTT. This codes for CASSQQGASGDTQYF. The chain recombines TRBV6-4 with TRBJ2-3; D may be TRBD1 (6 bases). CDR3 length: 15 residues. Looked up from germline, CDR1 is MRHNA and CDR2 is SNTAGT. V lost 5 bases and J lost 5, with 17 bases in between.

This clonotype occurred many times. This chain uses TRBV5-6 with TRBJ2-1; D perhaps matches TRBD2 (6 bases). V lost 5 bases and J 4 bases, leaving 16 bases between the germline ends. The CDR3 consists of 15 residues. The germline V gene encodes CDR1 SGHDT and CDR2 YYEEEE. CDR3 nucleotide sequence: TGTGCCAGCAGTCCATTTCCGGGGGAATACAATGAGCAGTTCTTC. Its protein product is CASSPFPGEYNEQFF.

This clonotype was counted ten times or more. The chain uses TRBV6-5 and TRBJ2-1; D uncertain. This CDR3 region has 16 residues. Germline values: CDR1 MNHEY, CDR2 SVGAGI. V was trimmed by 4 bases and J by 3 bases, leaving 16 bases between them. CDR3 DNA sequence: TGTGCCAGCAGTTCCCCTCGCGTCGGAGACTACAATGAGCAGTTCTTC. As protein: CASSSPRVGDYNEQFF.

This clonotype was seen a few times. CDR3 loop: CASSIGQGAGGELFF. DNA of the CDR3: TGTGCCAGTAGTATTGGCCAGGGGGCTGGCGGGGAGCTGTTTTTT. This sequence joins TRBV19 and TRBJ2-2, with 8 bases lining up with TRBD1. Germline V lookup: CDR1 LNHDA, CDR2 SQIVND (reference sequence). The CDR3 sequence is 15 residues long. V shed 3 bases, J shed 7 bases, and the junction held 7 bases outside the gene matches.

At least ten counts were recorded for this clonotype. The rearrangement joins TRBV29-1 to TRBJ1-1, with 10 bases fitting TRBD1. The CDR3 has 12 amino acids. Trimming removed 4 bases from V and 6 bases from J; junction bases left unmatched: 2. Per the germline V gene, CDR1 is SQVTM and CDR2 is ANQGSEA. The CDR3 region is CSVGQGAPEAFF. In nucleotides, the CDR3 is TGCAGCGTTGGACAGGGGGCCCCTGAAGCTTTCTTT.

This clonotype was detected ten times or more. This chain joins TRBV5-1 and TRBJ2-7; the D gene could be TRBD1 or TRBD2 (5 bases each). CDR1 and CDR2 from the germline V gene are SGHRS and YFSETQ. Between the trimmed V and J ends, which lost 7 bases and 2 bases, there was a span of 16 bases. This CDR3 contains 14 residues. CDR3 sequence reads: CASPRDLFPYEQYF. The CDR3 region has the DNA TGCGCCAGCCCCAGGGACCTTTTCCCCTACGAGCAGTACTTC.

This clonotype was counted at least ten times. The chain carries TRBV12-3 or TRBV12-4 and TRBJ2-7; TRBD1 aligns across 9 bases. V was clipped by 4 bases and J by 6 bases; unmatched bases: 7. CDR3 length equals 14 residues. In DNA, the CDR3 is TGTGCCAGCAGTTGGACAGGGGAGTCGTCCGAGCAGTACTTC. This encodes CASSWTGESSEQYF.

This clonotype has at least ten counts. This chain connects TRBV6-6 to TRBJ2-5; a weak D match, TRBD2 (6 bases). The CDR3 contains 17 residues. Trimming pared 1 base from V and 2 bases from J, leaving 17 bases between. Germline V lookup: CDR1 MNHNY, CDR2 SVGAGI (reference sequence). The CDR3 region has the DNA TGTGCCAGCAGTTACTGGGACGGGAGTACCCTACAAGAGACCCAGTACTTC. It translates to CASSYWDGSTLQETQYF.

This clonotype occurred many times. CDR3 nucleotide sequence: TGCAGTGCTAGAGATCCCGGGCTAGCGGGGGGGTACAATGAGCAGTTCTTC. Its translation: CSARDPGLAGGYNEQFF. The rearrangement uses TRBV20-1 and TRBJ2-1, with TRBD2 matching 12 bases. CDR1 DFQATT and CDR2 SNEGSKA come from the germline V gene (reference sequence). CDR3 length: 17 amino acids. After removal of 0 bases from V and 4 bases from J, the junction contained 7 bases not matched to a gene.

This clonotype was counted ten times or more. The chain has TRBV29-1 and TRBJ1-5; D uncertain. Germline V gene sequence: CDR1 SQVTM, CDR2 ANQGSEA. The CDR3 spans 12 residues. V was shortened by 4 bases and J by 3 bases, with 7 bases between the two germline ends. Here the CDR3 reads CSVGLPNQPQHF. DNA of the CDR3: TGCAGCGTTGGGCTCCCCAATCAGCCCCAGCATTTT.

This clonotype showed up many times. The rearrangement links TRBV5-1 to TRBJ1-1; D is perhaps TRBD1 (6 bases). The germline V gene encodes CDR1 SGHRS and CDR2 YFSETQ. The CDR3 totals 14 residues. V was pared by 5 bases and J by 4 bases, with 15 bases between. CDR3 residues: CASRQTGQVTEAFF. The CDR3 DNA is TGCGCCAGCAGGCAGACGGGACAAGTCACTGAAGCTTTCTTT.